This T cell receptor (beta chain) was identified during a study of CD8 T cells in ankylosing spondylitis. TCRdb reanalysed the 5' RACE reads using MiXCR and keeps one entry per CDR3 protein. Of 200,000 to 250,000 distinct CDR3 sequences listed, roughly 6.6% are singletons. Findings and caveats of the study: A motif of roughly 8 highly homologous TCR beta variants was seen as apparently characteristic of ankylosing spondylitis blood.

This clonotype has at least ten counts. Antigen: not known. This CDR3 comprises 15 residues. The V end was cut by 0 bases, the J end by 0 bases, with 7 bases between. The germline V gene encodes CDR1 SGDLS and CDR2 YYNGEE. The sequence came from a male donor with ankylosing spondylitis. The chain recombines TRBV9 with TRBJ1-5, with D unclear. Material for sequencing was blood, either unsorted or a sorted T cell fraction (not recorded which). The CDR3 here is CASSVDGYSNQPQHF. Here the CDR3 DNA reads TGTGCCAGCAGCGTAGACGGGTATAGCAATCAGCCCCAGCATTTT.